The TCR beta chain under discussion was sequenced for a study of T cells in localized non-small cell lung cancer. Whole-study findings and limits: Higher T cell density in the blood was associated with longer overall survival, whereas higher adjacent-lung clonality associated with shorter survival.

TCRdb keeps only in-frame clones here, not all; method: immunoSEQ multiplex PCR. This repertoire shows 35,000 or so clones, about 90% found once; its top ten account for more than 4%. Trimming pared 1 base from V and 0 bases from J, leaving 16 bases between. The CDR3 is 18 amino acids. The germline gives CDR1 MGHRA, CDR2 YSYEKL. In regard to this clone: Its antigen is undetermined.

This material consisted of peripheral blood, taken before any cancer treatment. The origin of this receptor is a man aged 35-75 years with stage I lung adenocarcinoma. The rearrangement uses TRBV4-1 and TRBJ2-4; D unclear. The CDR3: CASSQALQENLAKNIQYF. CDR3 coding DNA: TGCGCCAGCAGCCAAGCGCTTCAGGAGAACTTAGCCAAAAACATTCAGTACTTC.